The clone carrying this T cell receptor beta chain was detected many times. The antigen is not known. Treatment here: roughly 19 received Ad26.COV2.S at low or high dose, single or two shots; roughly five received placebo; per-sample allocation not given. Sampling was done on day 63 after the first vaccine or placebo injection. Built on an Ad26 vector, the vaccine expressed Wuhan-strain SARS-CoV-2 spike. The entry originates in a study of Ad26.COV2.S vaccination and SARS-CoV-2 variants. Trimming cost V 0 bases and J 0 bases; bases outside gene matches: 2. Germline V gene lookup returns CDR1 LGHNA and CDR2 YNFKEQ. This CDR3 is 16 amino acids long. Generated by immunoSEQ multiplex PCR, the TCRdb table keeps only in-frame clones and is missing some. Seen here are approximately 350,000 clones, roughly 87% observed once, and the top ten hold about 3.5%. Study observations and caveats: Possibly, TCR breadth and depth analyses underestimated total T cell responses. Reportedly, spike-specific CD8+ and CD4+ T cell responses achieved substantial breadth once vaccination had taken place.

This receptor was taken from a person between 18 and 65 years old who received the Ad26.COV2.S COVID-19 vaccine or a placebo. The J gene is TRBJ1-3, the V gene TRBV4-2; 7 bases map to TRBD1. The sequencing used peripheral blood, collected in a trial of Ad26.COV2.S vaccine versus placebo. CDR3 loop: CASSQEAGGSGNTIYF. The CDR3, as DNA: TGTGCCAGCAGCCAAGAAGCAGGGGGCTCTGGAAACACCATATATTTT.